This T cell receptor beta chain originates from a study of shared T cell receptors in the human thymus. The CDR3 consists of 16 residues. Per germline, CDR1 SQVTM and CDR2 ANQGSEA. Germline trimming cut 6 bases from V and 2 bases from J; bases unmatched to any gene: 14. The data were produced by immunoSEQ multiplex PCR, yet TCRdb's version contains in-frame clones alone and is incomplete. The table lists roughly 550,000 clones, approximately 80% of them singletons. These same data were also listed under a study on human thymus T cells.

Input material: thymocytes. The sequence was collected from a boy younger than two with a congenital heart defect. The chain joins TRBV29-1 to TRBJ2-7; TRBD2 matches at 9 bases. This chain's CDR3 is CSVEVLAGAPPYEQYF. In nucleotides, the CDR3 is TGCAGCGTAGAGGTGTTAGCGGGAGCCCCCCCCTACGAGCAGTACTTC.